This TCR beta chain was recorded in a study of cytomegalovirus exposure and HLA in healthy donors. The study's findings and limits: Later analysis identified 16,000 or so TCR beta sequences associated with HLA alleles, using a false discovery rate threshold of 0.05.

Regarding this clone: The antigen remains undetermined.

There were likely unrecorded immune exposures, though donors were nominally healthy when sampled. PCR amplification relied on 60 Vbeta primers (plus 13 Jbeta primers). The table came from immunoSEQ multiplex PCR; TCRdb's copy has only in-frame clones and leaves some out. The table records roughly 160,000 clones, 80% to 90% of them present only once. The TCR sequence derives from a man aged 50-60 years in good health and CMV-seropositive. Sequencing was done on a sample of PBMCs.

The CDR3 loop reads CASSPQGQGNSPLHF. CDR3 DNA sequence: TGTGCCAGCAGCCCTCAAGGGCAGGGTAATTCACCCCTCCACTTT. The chain carries TRBV6-5 and TRBJ1-6; tentatively, D is TRBD1 (5 bases). The CDR3 has 15 residues. Germline CDR1 is MNHEY and CDR2 is SVGAGI. The V end lost 6 bases, the J end lost 6 bases, and 15 bases lay between the germline ends.